This TCR beta chain is from a study of OX40 agonist ivuxolimab in advanced cancers. The wider study: Those treated in dose escalation had hepatocellular carcinoma, melanoma, renal cell cancer or head and neck cancer.

Data came from immunoSEQ multiplex PCR; TCRdb stores just in-frame clones and leaves some out. Here the sample spans tens of thousands of clones, around 85% being singletons. This clone was observed once. The junction had 2 bases not matched to a gene; V was cut back by 0 bases and J by 3 bases. The CDR3 loop spans 15 amino acids. Germline loops: CDR1 MNHNS, CDR2 SASEGT. The source of this sequence is an adult with an advanced solid tumor such as melanoma, head and neck, liver or kidney cancer. The sequenced sample was CD4+ or CD8+ T cells sorted from blood, obtained in a trial of the OX40 agonist ivuxolimab. V usage is TRBV6-1 and J usage is TRBJ2-7, with 10 bases matching TRBD2. CDR3 in DNA: TGTGCCAGCAGTGAAGCTAGCGGGGGGATCTACGAGCAGTACTTC. Encoded protein: CASSEASGGIYEQYF.